This entry describes one TCR beta chain. V shed 6 bases and J 7 bases; nucleotides not matched to a gene: 13. Germline V gene sequence: CDR1 MNHEY, CDR2 SVGAGI. This CDR3 region has 15 residues. This entry belongs to a study of T cell changes during pregnancy in multiple sclerosis. TCRdb's table, derived via immunoSEQ multiplex PCR, lists solely in-frame clones and lacks some. The sample has tens of thousands of clones, approximately 81% seen once. The chain uses TRBV6-5 and TRBJ2-5; TRBD2 agrees at 8 bases. The sequencing here drew on CD8+ T cells from peripheral blood mononuclear cells, taken before pregnancy. The receptor was isolated from a female donor with multiple sclerosis, enrolled in a pregnancy study. The CDR3 loop reads CASSTDSGGRGTQYF. DNA for the CDR3: TGTGCCAGCAGCACCGACAGCGGGGGACGGGGGACCCAGTACTTC.